This T cell receptor (beta chain) was observed in a study of T cell repertoires in cytomegalovirus infection. The wider study: Recently identified HLA-C-restricted CMV epitopes were used, and well-studied HLA-B-restricted CMV epitopes were used as well. Public TCR beta signatures provided an indication of both CMV infection and a matching HLA type.

This CDR3 has 15 amino acids. The V gene lost 5 bases and the J gene lost 1 base, with 11 bases spanning the gap. Germline V gene data show CDR1 as SGHTA and CDR2 as FQGTGA. Study results and caveats: The study found HLA-C-restricted CMV-specific TCR beta clonotypes dominating the ex vivo response. Identification of carriers of CMV plus the relevant HLA was performed using cumulative public TCR beta family frequency.

TCRdb recomputed calls from the reads with MiXCR, one row per CDR3 protein. The sample lists 900,000 to 950,000 distinct CDR3 sequences, around 32% occurring once. This clonotype has more than one count but fewer than ten. Its antigen is not identified. V and J are TRBV7-3 and TRBJ2-2; tentative D call: TRBD1 (5 bases). Here the sequenced sample was cultured CD8+ T cells from PBMCs, taken from culture after CMV antigen stimulation. This clonotype originated in a human donor in good health (CMV status not recorded). Some clones in this sample may be carry-over from other donors' samples. The CDR3 loop reads CASSKDIQNTGELFF. The DNA for the CDR3 is TGTGCCAGCAGCAAGGACATCCAGAACACCGGGGAGCTGTTTTTT.